Presented here are 4 T cell receptor beta chains from one specimen sequenced in a study of neurological immune-mediated disorders. TCRdb used MiXCR to reprocess the 5' RACE reads, holding one entry per CDR3 protein. The sample records about 53,000 distinct CDR3 sequences, approximately 9.2% being singletons. Time point indicated: longitudinal time-point 3. The sample consisted of PBMCs. These receptors were taken from a woman aged 40 to 50 in good health.

V and J are TRBV6-5 and TRBJ1-1; D unclear. This CDR3 is 12 amino acids long. Germline V gives CDR1 MNHEY, CDR2 SVGAGI. Trimming left V 5 bases short and J 11 bases short, with 15 bases between. CDR3: CASSPGRTSAFF. CDR3 DNA sequence: TGTGCCAGCAGTCCTGGGAGGACTTCGGCTTTCTTT.

This clonotype was recorded many times. The chain's CDR3 is CSARDRGRVDEKLFF. The CDR3 DNA sequence: TGCAGTGCTAGAGATCGGGGCAGGGTGGATGAAAAACTGTTTTTT. The chain uses TRBV20-1 and TRBJ1-4; weak D call: TRBD1 (5 bases). Per the germline V gene, CDR1 is DFQATT and CDR2 is SNEGSKA (reference sequence). V lost 0 bases and J lost 6, with 14 bases in between. The length of the CDR3 is 15 residues.

At least ten counts were recorded for this clonotype. This chain joins TRBV15 and TRBJ1-3, with D uncertain. V was cut by 4 bases and J by 2 bases, with 6 bases left in between. Germline V gene data show CDR1 as LNHNV and CDR2 as YYDKDF (reference sequence). This CDR3 region has 13 residues. Here the CDR3 DNA reads TGTGCCACCAGCATCTCCGCTGGAAACACCATATATTTT. Protein sequence: CATSISAGNTIYF.

Only one count was recorded for this clonotype. A junction boundary mismatches the germline segment, possibly from a read error. The chain links TRBV25-1 to TRBJ2-1; D tentatively fits TRBD1 or TRBD2 (6 bases each). The length of the CDR3 is 15 residues. CDR1 MGHDK and CDR2 SYGVNS come from the germline V gene. The CDR3 spells CASSEWGREDNDQLF. CDR3 DNA sequence: TGTGCCAGCAGTGAATGGGGGCGGGAAGACAATGATCAGCTCTTC.